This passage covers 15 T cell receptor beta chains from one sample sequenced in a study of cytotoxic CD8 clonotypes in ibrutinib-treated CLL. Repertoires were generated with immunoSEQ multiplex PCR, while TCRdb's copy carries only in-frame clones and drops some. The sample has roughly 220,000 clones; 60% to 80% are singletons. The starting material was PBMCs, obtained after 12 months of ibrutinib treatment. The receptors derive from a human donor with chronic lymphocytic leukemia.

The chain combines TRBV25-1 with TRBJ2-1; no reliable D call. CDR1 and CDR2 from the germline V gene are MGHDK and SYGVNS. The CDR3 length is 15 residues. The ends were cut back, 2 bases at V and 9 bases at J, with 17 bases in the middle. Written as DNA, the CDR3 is TGTGCCAGCAGTGAACTCCCAACCGCGCCCACTGAGCAGTTCTTC. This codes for CASSELPTAPTEQFF. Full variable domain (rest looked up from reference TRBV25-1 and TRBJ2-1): EADIYQTPRYLVIGTGKKITLECSQTMGHDKMYWYQQDPGMELHLIHYSYGVNSTEKGDLSSESTVSRIRTEHFPLTLESARPSHTSQYLCASSELPTAPTEQFFGPGTRLTVL.

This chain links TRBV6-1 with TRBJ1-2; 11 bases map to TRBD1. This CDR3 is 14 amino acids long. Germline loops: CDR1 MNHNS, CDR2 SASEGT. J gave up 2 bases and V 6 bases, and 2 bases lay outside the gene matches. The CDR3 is CASRDRGQNYGYTF. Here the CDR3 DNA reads TGTGCCAGCAGGGACAGGGGGCAAAACTATGGCTACACCTTC.

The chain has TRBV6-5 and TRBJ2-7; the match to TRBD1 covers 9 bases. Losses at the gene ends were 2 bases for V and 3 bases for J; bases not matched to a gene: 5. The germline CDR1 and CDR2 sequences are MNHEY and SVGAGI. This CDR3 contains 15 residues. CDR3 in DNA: TGTGCCAGCAGTTACCAGGACAGGGGTCGCTACGAGCAGTACTTC. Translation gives CASSYQDRGRYEQYF.

The CDR3 here is CASTLRGLAGLGDTQYF. CDR3 DNA: TGTGCCAGCACCCTGAGGGGACTAGCGGGGTTGGGAGATACGCAGTATTTT. The chain couples TRBV27 to TRBJ2-3, with TRBD2 matching over 13 bases. After removal of 7 bases from V and 5 bases from J, the junction contained 12 bases not matched to a gene. The CDR3 runs to 17 residues. Germline-derived CDR1 and CDR2 are MNHEY and SMNVEV (reference sequence).

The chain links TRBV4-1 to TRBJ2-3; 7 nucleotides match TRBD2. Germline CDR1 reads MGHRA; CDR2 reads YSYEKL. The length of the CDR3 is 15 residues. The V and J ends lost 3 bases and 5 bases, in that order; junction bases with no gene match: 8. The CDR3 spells CASSQVGLLGDTQYF. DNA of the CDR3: TGCGCCAGCAGCCAGGTGGGACTACTCGGAGATACGCAGTATTTT.

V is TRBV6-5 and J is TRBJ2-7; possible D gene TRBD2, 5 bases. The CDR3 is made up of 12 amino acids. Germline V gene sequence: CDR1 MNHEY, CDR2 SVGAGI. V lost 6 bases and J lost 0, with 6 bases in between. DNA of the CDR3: TGTGCCAGCAGCCGGGACTCCTACGAGCAGTACTTC. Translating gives CASSRDSYEQYF.

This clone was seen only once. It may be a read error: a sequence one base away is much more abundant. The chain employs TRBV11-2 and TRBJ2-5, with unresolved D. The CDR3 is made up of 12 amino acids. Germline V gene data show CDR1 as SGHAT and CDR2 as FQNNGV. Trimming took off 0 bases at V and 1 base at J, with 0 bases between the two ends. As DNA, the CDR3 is TGTGCCAGCAGCTTAGACCAAGAGACCCAGTACTTC. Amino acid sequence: CASSLDQETQYF.

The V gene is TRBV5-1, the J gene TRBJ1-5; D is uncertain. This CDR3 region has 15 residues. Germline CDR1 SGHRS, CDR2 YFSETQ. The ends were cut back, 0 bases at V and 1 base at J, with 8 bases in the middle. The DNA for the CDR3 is TGCGCCAGCAGCTTGGGAGGCGTGAGCAATCAGCCCCAGCATTTT. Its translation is CASSLGGVSNQPQHF.

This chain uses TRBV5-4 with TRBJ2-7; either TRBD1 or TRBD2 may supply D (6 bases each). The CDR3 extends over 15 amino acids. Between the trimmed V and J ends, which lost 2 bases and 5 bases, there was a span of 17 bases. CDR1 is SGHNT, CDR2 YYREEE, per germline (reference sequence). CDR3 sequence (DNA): TGTGCCAGCAGCTTCGGGGGACAAAAACCCAACGAGCAGTACTTC. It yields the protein CASSFGGQKPNEQYF.

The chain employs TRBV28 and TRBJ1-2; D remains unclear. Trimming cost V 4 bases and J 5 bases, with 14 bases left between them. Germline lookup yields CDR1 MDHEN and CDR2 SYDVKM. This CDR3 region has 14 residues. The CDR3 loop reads CASSSNPEGYGYTF. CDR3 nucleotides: TGTGCCAGCAGTTCAAACCCCGAGGGTTATGGCTACACCTTC.

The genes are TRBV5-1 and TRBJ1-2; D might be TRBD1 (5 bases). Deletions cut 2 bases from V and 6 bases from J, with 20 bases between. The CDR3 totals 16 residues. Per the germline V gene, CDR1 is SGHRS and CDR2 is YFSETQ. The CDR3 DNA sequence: TGCGCCAGCAGCTTTTCCGGAGAGGGGATTTGGGATGGCTACACCTTC. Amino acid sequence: CASSFSGEGIWDGYTF.

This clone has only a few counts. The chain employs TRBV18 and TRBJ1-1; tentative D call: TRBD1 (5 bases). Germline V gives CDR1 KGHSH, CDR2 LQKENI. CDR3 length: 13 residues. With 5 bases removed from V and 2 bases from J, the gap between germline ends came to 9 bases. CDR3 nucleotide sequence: TGTGCCAGCTCATCCGACAGCAACACTGAAGCTTTCTTT. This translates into CASSSDSNTEAFF. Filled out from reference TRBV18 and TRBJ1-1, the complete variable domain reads NAGVMQNPRHLVRRRGQEARLRCSPMKGHSHVYWYRQLPEEGLKFMVYLQKENIIDESGMPKERFSAEFPKEGPSILRIQQVVRGDSAAYFCASSSDSNTEAFFGQGTRLTVV.

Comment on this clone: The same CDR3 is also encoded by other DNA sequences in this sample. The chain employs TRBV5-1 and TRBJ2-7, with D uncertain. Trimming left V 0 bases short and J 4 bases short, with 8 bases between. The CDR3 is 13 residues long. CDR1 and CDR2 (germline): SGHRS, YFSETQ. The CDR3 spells CASSLGAEYEQYF. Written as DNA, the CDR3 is TGCGCCAGCAGCTTGGGGGCAGAATACGAGCAGTACTTC.

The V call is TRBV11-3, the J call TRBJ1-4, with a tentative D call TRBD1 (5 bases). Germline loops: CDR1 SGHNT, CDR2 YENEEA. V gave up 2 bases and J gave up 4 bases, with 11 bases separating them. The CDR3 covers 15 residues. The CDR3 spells CASSLSGPNNEKLFF. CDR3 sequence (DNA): TGTGCCAGCAGCTTATCGGGGCCCAATAATGAAAAACTGTTTTTT.

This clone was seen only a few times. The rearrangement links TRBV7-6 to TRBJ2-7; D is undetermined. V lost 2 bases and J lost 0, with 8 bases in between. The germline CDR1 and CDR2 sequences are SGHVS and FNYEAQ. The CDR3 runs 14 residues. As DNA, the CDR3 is TGTGCCAGCAGCTTAACAATAACCTCCTACGAGCAGTACTTC. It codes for CASSLTITSYEQYF.